The 9 T cell receptor beta chains below come from one sample, sequenced in a study of T cells in women clearing cervical HPV infection. Using immunoSEQ multiplex PCR, the repertoire was profiled, and TCRdb retains in-frame clones only, with some absent. The sample has around 37,000 clones, and its top ten clones hold less than 8%. The sequenced sample was blood buffy coat. The receptors were gathered from a woman aged 18-70 years with a cervical HPV16 infection that either progressed to CIN3+ or cleared (not recorded which).

Worth noting for this clone: The read comes to an end 3 residues before the CDR3 does, leaving the germline J gene to fill in the end. The rearrangement joins TRBV18 to TRBJ1-1, with 8 bases fitting TRBD1. The junction had 6 bases not matched to a gene; V was cut back by 5 bases and J by 4 bases. The CDR3 contains 14 residues. Germline loops: CDR1 KGHSH, CDR2 LQKENI. CDR3 loop: CASSNTGGSTEAFF. The sequenced part of the CDR3 DNA is TGTGCCAGCTCAAATACAGGGGGTAGCACTGAA.

As concerns this clone: The read halts 3 residues ahead of the CDR3 end, with the missing end drawn from the germline J gene. The rearrangement uses TRBV5-4 and TRBJ2-3, with 7 bases matching TRBD2. After removal of 4 bases from V and 2 bases from J, the junction contained 4 bases not matched to a gene. CDR1 and CDR2 from the germline V gene are SGHNT and YYREEE (reference sequence). The CDR3 runs to 14 residues. The CDR3 loop is CASSPSGYTDTQYF. The part of the CDR3 DNA that was read is TGTGCCAGCAGCCCTAGCGGTTACACAGATACG.

With respect to this clone: From the germline J gene comes the end of the CDR3, since the read stops 3 residues before it. The chain recombines TRBV20-1 with TRBJ2-7, with no clear D. The CDR3 sequence is 13 residues long. Germline V lookup: CDR1 DFQATT, CDR2 SNEGSKA (reference sequence). The V end was cut by 3 bases, the J end by 3 bases, with 12 bases between. The part of the CDR3 DNA that was read is TGCAGTGCTAGTCGCACCAACGGCTACGAG. It codes for CSASRTNGYE. The complete CDR3 reads CSASRTNGYEQYF.

A word on this clone: From the germline J gene comes the end of the CDR3, since the read stops 3 residues before it. V usage is TRBV2 and J usage is TRBJ2-2, with 7 bases lining up with TRBD2. The trim removed 2 bases at V and 4 bases at J, leaving 10 bases unmatched. This CDR3 is built from 17 residues. Germline values: CDR1 SNHLY, CDR2 FYNNEI. CDR3 DNA, as far as it was read: TGTGCCAGCAGTGAATTTGCGGGAGAGCCGGGCACCGGGGAG. Translating it yields CASSEFAGEPGTGE. The full CDR3 reads CASSEFAGEPGTGELFF. The full variable domain, with the rest looked up from reference TRBV2 and TRBJ2-2, is EPEVTQTPSHQVTQMGQEVILRCVPISNHLYFYWYRQILGQKVEFLVSFYNNEISEKSEIFDDQFSVERPDGSNFTLKIRSTKLEDSAMYFCASSEFAGEPGTGELFFGEGSRLTVL.

As for this clone: The read comes to an end 3 residues before the CDR3 does, leaving the germline J gene to fill in the end. V usage is TRBV2 and J usage is TRBJ2-1; TRBD1 agrees at 8 bases. The germline gives CDR1 SNHLY, CDR2 FYNNEI. With V trimmed by 6 bases and J by 6 bases, 4 bases remained unmatched. The CDR3 totals 13 residues. The CDR3 sequence is CASRGTGVNEQFF. The CDR3 DNA, read in part, is TGTGCCAGCAGAGGGACAGGAGTCAATGAG. The whole variable domain, remainder taken from reference TRBV2 and TRBJ2-1, is EPEVTQTPSHQVTQMGQEVILRCVPISNHLYFYWYRQILGQKVEFLVSFYNNEISEKSEIFDDQFSVERPDGSNFTLKIRSTKLEDSAMYFCASRGTGVNEQFFGPGTRLTVL.

Note on this clone: Read sequence stops 3 residues before the CDR3 end, and the germline J gene provides the missing end. The genes are TRBV6-1 and TRBJ2-2, with TRBD2 matching over 10 bases. CDR3 length: 14 residues. V lost 4 bases, J lost 7 bases, and 3 bases stayed unmatched. CDR1 MNHNS and CDR2 SASEGT come from the germline V gene. CDR3 protein: CASSGSSGGGELFF. The covered CDR3 bases are TGTGCCAGCAGTGGTTCTAGCGGGGGCGGGGAG.

Of note for this clone: The CDR3 end is not reached by the read, which stops 3 residues before it; the germline J gene fills it in. V is TRBV20-1 and J is TRBJ2-3; 7 bases are a match to TRBD2. Germline CDR1 is DFQATT and CDR2 is SNEGSKA (reference sequence). The CDR3 runs to 12 residues. V lost 5 bases, J lost 4 bases, and 3 bases stayed unmatched. The CDR3 bases that were read are TGCAGTGCTGCGGGAGCGGCAGATACG. Its translation: CSAAGAADT. The whole CDR3 is CSAAGAADTQYF.

As to this clone: With the read ending 3 residues before the CDR3 end, the germline J gene is used to fill in that end. The genes are TRBV2 and TRBJ2-1; D gene ambiguous. V dropped 8 bases and J dropped 0 bases, with 11 bases sitting between them. CDR3 length: 14 residues. Germline V gene data show CDR1 as SNHLY and CDR2 as FYNNEI. Incomplete CDR3 DNA: TGTGCCAGCTCTACGGTTAACTCCTACAATGAG. Amino acid sequence: CASSTVNSYNE. The CDR3 in its entirety is CASSTVNSYNEQFF.

Regarding this clone: The read terminates 3 residues before the CDR3 end, so the remaining end is supplied by the germline J gene. The rearrangement uses TRBV18 and TRBJ2-5; unclear D gene. V was trimmed by 1 base and J by 4 bases, leaving 4 bases between them. Germline V gene lookup returns CDR1 KGHSH and CDR2 LQKENI. CDR3 length equals 12 residues. The covered CDR3 bases are TGTGCCAGCTCACCACAGGGAGAGACC. This sequence encodes CASSPQGET. The complete CDR3 sequence is CASSPQGETQYF.